The 27 T cell receptor beta chains in this list originate from one sample, sequenced in a study of shared clonotypes between healthy human individuals. Profiling relied on immunoSEQ multiplex PCR, and the TCRdb table lists in-frame clones only, not all of them. Of fewer than 2.5 million clones listed, under 95% are singletons. Sequenced input: naive CD4+ T cells from PBMCs. As for subset: CD45RA+ positively selected. Every receptor here comes from a man aged 18 to 29 in good health. Some clones in this sample may be carry-over from other donors' samples.

This clone appeared a single time. The gene calls are TRBV4-2 and TRBJ2-6; D call uncertain. The V gene lost 5 bases and the J gene lost 1 base, with 9 bases spanning the gap. The CDR3 covers 15 residues. Germline values: CDR1 LGHNA, CDR2 YNFKEQ. The CDR3 DNA sequence: TGTGCCAGCAGCGGTACCCAGTCTGGGGCCAACGTCCTGACTTTC. Residues: CASSGTQSGANVLTF.

V and J are TRBV28 and TRBJ1-4; maybe TRBD1 (5 bases). Trimming took 4 bases from V and 1 from J, leaving 19 bases between them. Germline-derived CDR1 and CDR2 are MDHEN and SYDVKM. The length of the CDR3 is 18 residues. The CDR3 protein is CASSSAGVGTETNEKLFF. The CDR3 bases are TGTGCCAGCAGTTCAGCCGGGGTTGGGACCGAAACTAATGAAAAACTGTTTTTT.

This clone was detected only once. This chain links TRBV5-1 with TRBJ2-5, with D unclear. Near its end, the DNA agrees better with TRBJ2-7, so the J call may be wrong. Germline values: CDR1 SGHRS, CDR2 YFSETQ. The CDR3 contains 15 residues. This chain's CDR3 is CASSLGFGDSYEQYF. DNA for the CDR3: TGCGCCAGCAGCTTGGGTTTCGGTGACTCCTACGAGCAGTACTTC.

The V call is TRBV28, the J call TRBJ2-5; 7 nucleotides match TRBD2. Germline V gene data show CDR1 as MDHEN and CDR2 as SYDVKM. Germline trimming cut 5 bases from V and 1 base from J; bases unmatched to any gene: 7. The length of the CDR3 is 15 residues. CDR3 sequence reads: CASSQTTGGQETQYF. DNA for the CDR3: TGTGCCAGCAGTCAAACGACGGGGGGCCAAGAGACCCAGTACTTC.

The chain recombines TRBV19 with TRBJ1-4; possible D gene TRBD1, 5 bases. The V end lost 6 bases, the J end lost 8 bases, and 16 bases lay between the germline ends. Germline lookup yields CDR1 LNHDA and CDR2 SQIVND (reference sequence). CDR3 length: 14 residues. The CDR3, as DNA: TGTGCCAGTAGCTCCCCCCAGGGTGGCGAAAAACTGTTTTTT. It is translated as CASSSPQGGEKLFF.

This chain joins TRBV10-2 and TRBJ2-2, with 7 bases identical to TRBD2. The length of the CDR3 is 17 residues. CDR1 and CDR2 from the germline V gene are WSHSY and SAAADI. The V and J ends lost 7 bases and 6 bases, in that order; junction bases with no gene match: 17. CDR3 bases: TGCGCCAGCAATCCCCATGCGGGAGATTTGGTCTCCGGGGAGCTGTTTTTT. This sequence encodes CASNPHAGDLVSGELFF.

This clone appeared once. This chain uses TRBV6-1 with TRBJ2-1; 8 nucleotides align to TRBD2. Germline V gives CDR1 MNHNS, CDR2 SASEGT. The V and J ends lost 6 bases and 9 bases, in that order; junction bases with no gene match: 7. CDR3 length: 13 amino acids. CDR3 DNA: TGTGCCAGCAGGAGATCGGGGGGGCGTGAGCAGTTCTTC. It encodes CASRRSGGREQFF.

This chain links TRBV29-1 with TRBJ1-1; perhaps TRBD1 as D (5 bases). Trimming removed 8 bases at V and 5 bases at J, with 21 bases between. CDR1 is SQVTM and CDR2 is ANQGSEA in the germline V gene. The CDR3 runs 14 residues. The CDR3 loop reads CSTRQLGRMTEAFF. The DNA for the CDR3 is TGCAGCACCAGACAGTTAGGGAGAATGACTGAAGCTTTCTTT.

The J gene is TRBJ2-6, the V gene TRBV29-1; a possible D gene is TRBD1 (6 bases). Germline V gives CDR1 SQVTM, CDR2 ANQGSEA. V shed 7 bases and J shed 4 bases, with 11 bases lying between them. There are 13 residues in the CDR3. The CDR3 nucleotides are TGCAGCGCCAGGGGATCCGGGGCCAACGTCCTGACTTTC. It specifies CSARGSGANVLTF.

This sequence joins TRBV7-6 and TRBJ2-7; 7 nucleotides agree with TRBD2. J was trimmed by 4 bases and V by 2 bases; bases with no gene match: 2. This CDR3 contains 13 residues. In germline, CDR1 is SGHVS, CDR2 FNYEAQ. The CDR3 nucleotides read TGTGCCAGCAGCTTAAGCGGGGAATACGAGCAGTACTTC. It is translated as CASSLSGEYEQYF.

This clone was seen only once. This sequence joins TRBV7-9 and TRBJ2-3; D is undetermined. The germline V gene encodes CDR1 SEHNR and CDR2 FQNEAQ (reference sequence). V lost 7 bases and J lost 2, with 19 bases in between. The CDR3 extends over 16 amino acids. The DNA of the CDR3 is TGTGCCAGCACCACTTTGGGTGGCAGTCCCACAGATACGCAGTATTTT. Translating it yields CASTTLGGSPTDTQYF.

The chain uses TRBV5-6 and TRBJ1-1; D might be TRBD1 (6 bases). This CDR3 is 11 amino acids long. The V gene's germline CDR1 is SGHDT and CDR2 YYEEEE. V was trimmed by 3 bases and J by 8 bases, leaving 8 bases between them. As DNA, the CDR3 is TGTGCCAGCAGCTGGGGGGGCGAAGCTTTCTTT. Protein: CASSWGGEAFF.

This chain connects TRBV27 to TRBJ2-5; no clear D. The germline V gene encodes CDR1 MNHEY and CDR2 SMNVEV (reference sequence). Trimming took 5 bases from V and 9 from J, leaving 22 bases between them. The CDR3 extends over 15 amino acids. In nucleotides, the CDR3 is TGTGCCAGCAGTGGTGGGATCGACCACCGATCGGCCCAGTACTTC. Encoded protein: CASSGGIDHRSAQYF.

The CDR3 loop is CASSLRNSYNEQFF. The CDR3 coding sequence is TGTGCCAGCAGCTTGAGAAACTCGTACAATGAGCAGTTCTTC. The genes are TRBV5-4 and TRBJ2-1, with D unresolved. The CDR3 has 14 residues. Between the trimmed V and J ends, which lost 1 base and 4 bases, there was a span of 9 bases. The germline CDR1 and CDR2 sequences are SGHNT and YYREEE (reference sequence).

This chain uses TRBV7-2 with TRBJ2-3; D tentatively fits TRBD1 or TRBD2 (5 bases each). V was pared by 7 bases and J by 1 base, with 12 bases between. The germline CDR1 and CDR2 sequences are SGHTA and FQGNSA. The CDR3 contains 14 residues. The CDR3 sequence: CASKFPGRTDTQYF. The CDR3 DNA follows: TGTGCCAGCAAATTCCCGGGACGCACAGATACGCAGTATTTT. Filled out from reference TRBV7-2 and TRBJ2-3, the complete variable domain reads GAGVSQSPSNKVTEKGKDVELRCDPISGHTALYWYRQSLGQGLEFLIYFQGNSAPDKSGLPSDRFSAERTGGSVSTLTIQRTQQEDSAVYLCASKFPGRTDTQYFGPGTRLTVL.

The gene calls are TRBV5-4 and TRBJ2-3; no reliable D call. The CDR3 totals 15 residues. Per germline, CDR1 SGHNT and CDR2 YYREEE (reference sequence). The germline V and J ends were trimmed by 7 bases and 6 bases, with 21 bases remaining between them. CDR3 sequence reads: CASAIGPPIEDTQYF. CDR3 sequence (DNA): TGTGCCAGCGCCATCGGCCCCCCGATCGAGGATACGCAGTATTTT.

The chain carries TRBV30 and TRBJ1-6; no reliable D call. The CDR3 consists of 15 residues. V dropped 3 bases and J dropped 8 bases, with 17 bases sitting between them. Germline CDR1 reads GTSNPN; CDR2 reads SVGIG (reference sequence). CDR3 region: CAWSGSAATHSPLHF. CDR3 nucleotide sequence: TGTGCCTGGAGCGGATCCGCCGCGACCCATTCACCCCTCCACTTT.

The chain joins TRBV9 to TRBJ1-1; D may be TRBD1 (6 bases). The CDR3 extends over 15 amino acids. Trimming took 2 bases from V and 4 from J, leaving 15 bases between them. Per germline, CDR1 SGDLS and CDR2 YYNGEE. For the CDR3, the DNA is TGTGCCAGCAGCGTCCATGCAGGGGTGTCCACTGAAGCTTTCTTT. Translating it yields CASSVHAGVSTEAFF.

This clone appeared a few times. The chain links TRBV4-3 to TRBJ1-3; D is possibly TRBD1 (6 bases). The V and J ends lost 3 bases and 2 bases respectively, with 14 bases between them. The germline CDR1 and CDR2 sequences are LGHNA and YSLEER. The CDR3 has 16 residues. The CDR3 loop reads CASSQAIGTPGNTIYF. The CDR3 DNA sequence: TGCGCCAGCAGCCAGGCTATTGGGACACCTGGAAACACCATATATTTT.

As to this clone: This CDR3 is also generated by other DNA sequences in the sample. This chain uses TRBV28 with TRBJ1-3, with D possibly TRBD1 on 6 matching bases. V dropped 2 bases and J dropped 8 bases, with 16 bases sitting between them. This CDR3 is 15 amino acids long. CDR1 is MDHEN and CDR2 is SYDVKM in the germline V gene. The CDR3 protein is CASSLRRTVGDTIYF. CDR3 coding DNA: TGTGCCAGCAGTTTACGGCGGACAGTCGGAGACACCATATATTTT.

The chain is built from TRBV29-1 and TRBJ2-3; D ambiguous. The germline V gene has CDR1 SQVTM and CDR2 ANQGSEA. There are 11 residues in the CDR3. The V end was cut by 2 bases, the J end by 8 bases, with 8 bases between. This CDR3 reads CSVELGTTQYF. DNA for the CDR3: TGCAGCGTTGAATTAGGAACTACGCAGTATTTT.

The chain uses TRBV30 and TRBJ2-2; no definite D call. The V gene's germline CDR1 is GTSNPN and CDR2 SVGIG (reference sequence). Trimming stripped 0 bases from V and 6 bases from J, with 8 bases between. This CDR3 region has 13 residues. CDR3 sequence (DNA): TGTGCCTGGAGTGTATTCGCGCCCGGGGAGCTGTTTTTT. It specifies CAWSVFAPGELFF. Together with reference TRBV30 and TRBJ2-2, the CDR3 gives the full variable domain: SQTIHQWPATLVQPVGSPLSLECTVEGTSNPNLYWYRQAAGRGLQLLFYSVGIGQISSEVPQNLSASRPQDRQFILSSKKLLLSDSGFYLCAWSVFAPGELFFGEGSRLTVL.

The chain couples TRBV7-2 to TRBJ2-1; tentative D call: TRBD2 (7 bases). The V end lost 3 bases, the J end lost 6 bases, and 12 bases lay between the germline ends. The CDR3 runs to 14 residues. The germline V gene encodes CDR1 SGHTA and CDR2 FQGNSA. CDR3 in DNA: TGTGCCAGCAGCTTCCAACGGGGGGCCAATGAGCAGTTCTTC. Its protein product is CASSFQRGANEQFF.

This clone was detected once. The V gene is TRBV5-1, the J gene TRBJ2-1, with 8 bases aligning to TRBD2. Germline V CDR1 and CDR2: SGHRS, YFSETQ. This CDR3 has 15 amino acids. The V and J ends lost 4 bases and 5 bases, in that order; junction bases with no gene match: 8. The CDR3 sequence: CASSPVAGSNNEQFF. Here the CDR3 DNA reads TGCGCCAGCAGCCCCGTAGCGGGATCTAACAATGAGCAGTTCTTC.

V usage is TRBV19 and J usage is TRBJ2-3, with D possibly being TRBD2 (7 bases). The CDR3 is made up of 15 amino acids. Looked up from germline, CDR1 is LNHDA and CDR2 is SQIVND (reference sequence). V was pared by 10 bases and J by 6 bases, with 23 bases between. The CDR3 here is CATRGGAYGADTQYF. CDR3 DNA: TGTGCCACCCGAGGGGGGGCGTATGGTGCGGATACGCAGTATTTT.

This chain links TRBV18 with TRBJ2-5; 7 bases are shared with TRBD1. Looked up from germline, CDR1 is KGHSH and CDR2 is LQKENI. CDR3 length: 14 amino acids. Trimming at V came to 4 bases and at J to 5 bases, leaving 7 bases not matched to a gene. The CDR3 DNA reads TGTGCCAGCTCACAGGGGGCGCATAAGGAGACCCAGTACTTC. It specifies CASSQGAHKETQYF.

This rearrangement joins TRBV28 to TRBJ2-7; TRBD1 is a possible D gene (5 bases). CDR3 length: 15 amino acids. From germline, CDR1 is MDHEN and CDR2 SYDVKM. Trimming took 5 bases from V and 2 from J, leaving 16 bases between them. For the CDR3, the DNA is TGTGCCAGCAGTCCCGGATGGGGCGGTACCTACGAGCAGTACTTC. Its translation: CASSPGWGGTYEQYF.